This TCR beta chain appears in the sequencing data of a study of T cell repertoires in cytomegalovirus infection. TCRdb reprocessed the reads with MiXCR, giving one entry per CDR3 protein. The sample holds some 800,000 distinct CDR3 sequences, under 35% seen once. Germline CDR1 MDHEN, CDR2 SYDVKM. The CDR3 spans 17 residues. J gave up 1 base and V 5 bases, and 12 bases lay outside the gene matches. In its sample, this clonotype was seen a few times. The antigen is unknown. The sequence derives from a human donor in good health (CMV status not recorded). Some clones in this sample may be carry-over from other donors' samples. This sequence joins TRBV28 and TRBJ1-1, with 8 bases fitting TRBD1. The sequences come from cultured CD8+ T cells from PBMCs, collected from culture after CMV antigen stimulation. In DNA form, the CDR3 reads TGTGCCAGCAGTCAGGGCCCAGGGGGCCTGTCGAACACTGAAGCTTTCTTT. The encoded protein is CASSQGPGGLSNTEAFF.